This T cell receptor beta chain emerged from a study of cytomegalovirus exposure and HLA in healthy donors. PCR primers comprised 60 Vbeta and 13 Jbeta primers. Data came from immunoSEQ multiplex PCR; TCRdb stores just in-frame clones and leaves some out. Among about 94,000 clones listed, 50% to 75% were seen once. Germline V CDR1 and CDR2: MDHEN, SYDVKM. Germline trimming cut 6 bases from V and 2 bases from J; bases unmatched to any gene: 15. CDR3 length: 18 residues. This receptor was identified in a man aged 30-40 years in good health and CMV-seronegative. V is TRBV28 and J is TRBJ2-5; 10 bases match TRBD2. Sequenced input: PBMCs. DNA of the CDR3: TGTGCCAGCAGCCTAACCATATCTAGCGGGAGACAACAAGAGACCCAGTACTTC. This codes for CASSLTISSGRQQETQYF.